Detailed here is one TCR beta chain. Its antigen is as yet unknown. The sample belongs to a study of T cell responses to AZD1222 COVID-19 vaccine. On the study more broadly: Samples with a second dose at about 4 or about 12 weeks were pooled together.

Broader study findings: Spike-specific TCR breadth and depth grew following two AZD1222 doses.

Profiling relied on immunoSEQ multiplex PCR, and the TCRdb table lists in-frame clones only, not all of them. Among under 150,000 clones listed, more than 85% were seen once. This receptor was identified in an adult in good health. The specimen comprised peripheral blood, sampled on day 0 of AZD1222 vaccination.

For the CDR3, the DNA is TGTGCCAGCAGCTTCTCGACGGTTGAAGCTTTCTTT. Translation gives CASSFSTVEAFF. The V gene is TRBV5-5, the J gene TRBJ1-1; D not certain. Germline V gene lookup returns CDR1 SGHKS and CDR2 YYEKEE (reference sequence). V was shortened by 2 bases and J by 7 bases, with 9 bases between the two germline ends. The CDR3 spans 12 residues. The whole variable domain, remainder taken from reference TRBV5-5 and TRBJ1-1, is DAGVTQSPTHLIKTRGQQVTLRCSPISGHKSVSWYQQVLGQGPQFIFQYYEKEERGRGNFPDRFSARQFPNYSSELNVNALLLGDSALYLCASSFSTVEAFFGQGTRLTVV.